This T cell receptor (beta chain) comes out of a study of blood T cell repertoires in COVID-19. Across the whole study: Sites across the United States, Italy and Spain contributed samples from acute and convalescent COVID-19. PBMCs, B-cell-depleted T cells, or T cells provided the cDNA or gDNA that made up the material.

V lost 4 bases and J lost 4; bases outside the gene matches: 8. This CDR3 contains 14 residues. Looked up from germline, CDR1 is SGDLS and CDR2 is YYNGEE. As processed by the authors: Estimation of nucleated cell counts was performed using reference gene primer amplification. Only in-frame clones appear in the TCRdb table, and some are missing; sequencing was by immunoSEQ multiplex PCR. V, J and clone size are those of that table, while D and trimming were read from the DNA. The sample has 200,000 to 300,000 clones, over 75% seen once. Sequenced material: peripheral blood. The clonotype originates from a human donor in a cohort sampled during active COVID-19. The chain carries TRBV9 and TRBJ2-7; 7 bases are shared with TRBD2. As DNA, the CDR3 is TGTGCCAGCAGCCCGCGGACTAGAGGGTACGAGCAGTACTTC. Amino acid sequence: CASSPRTRGYEQYF. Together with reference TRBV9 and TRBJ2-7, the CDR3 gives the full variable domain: DSGVTQTPKHLITATGQRVTLRCSPRSGDLSVYWYQQSLDQGLQFLIQYYNGEERAKGNILERFSAQQFPDLHSELNLSSLELGDSALYFCASSPRTRGYEQYFGPGTRLTVT.